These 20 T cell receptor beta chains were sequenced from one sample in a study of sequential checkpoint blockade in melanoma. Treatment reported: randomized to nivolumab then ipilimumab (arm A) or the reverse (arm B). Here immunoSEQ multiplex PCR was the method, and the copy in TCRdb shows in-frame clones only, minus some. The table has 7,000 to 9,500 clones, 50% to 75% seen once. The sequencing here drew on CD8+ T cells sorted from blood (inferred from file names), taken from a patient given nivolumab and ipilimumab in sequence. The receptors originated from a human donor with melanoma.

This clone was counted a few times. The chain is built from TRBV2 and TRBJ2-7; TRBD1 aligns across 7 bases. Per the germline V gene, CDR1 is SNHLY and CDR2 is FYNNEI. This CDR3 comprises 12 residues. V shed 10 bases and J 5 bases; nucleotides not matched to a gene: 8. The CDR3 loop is CATYRGLDEQYF. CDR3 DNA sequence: TGTGCCACCTACAGGGGTTTGGACGAGCAGTACTTC.

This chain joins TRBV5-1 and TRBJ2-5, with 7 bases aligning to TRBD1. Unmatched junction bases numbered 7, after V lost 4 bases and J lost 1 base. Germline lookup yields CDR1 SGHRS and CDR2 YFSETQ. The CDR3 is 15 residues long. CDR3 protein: CASSVGGAPQETQYF. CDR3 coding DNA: TGCGCCAGCAGCGTAGGGGGCGCGCCCCAAGAGACCCAGTACTTC.

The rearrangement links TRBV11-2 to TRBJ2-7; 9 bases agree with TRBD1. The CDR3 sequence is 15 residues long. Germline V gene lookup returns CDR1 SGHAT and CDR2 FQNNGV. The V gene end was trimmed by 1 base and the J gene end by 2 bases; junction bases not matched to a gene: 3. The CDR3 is CASSLGGQGTYEQYF. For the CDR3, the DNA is TGTGCCAGCAGCTTAGGAGGACAGGGGACCTACGAGCAGTACTTC.

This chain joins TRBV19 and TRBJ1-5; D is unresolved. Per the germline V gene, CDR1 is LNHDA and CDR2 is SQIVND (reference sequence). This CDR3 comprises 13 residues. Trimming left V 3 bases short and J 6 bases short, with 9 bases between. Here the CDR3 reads CASSISGGQPQHF. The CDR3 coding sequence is TGTGCCAGTAGTATCTCAGGTGGTCAGCCCCAGCATTTT.

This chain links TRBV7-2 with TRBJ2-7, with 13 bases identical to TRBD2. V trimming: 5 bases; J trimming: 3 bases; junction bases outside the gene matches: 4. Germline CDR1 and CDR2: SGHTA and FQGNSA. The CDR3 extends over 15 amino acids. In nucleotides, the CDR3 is TGTGCCAGCAGCAAGGGACTAGCGGGAATCTACGAGCAGTACTTC. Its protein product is CASSKGLAGIYEQYF.

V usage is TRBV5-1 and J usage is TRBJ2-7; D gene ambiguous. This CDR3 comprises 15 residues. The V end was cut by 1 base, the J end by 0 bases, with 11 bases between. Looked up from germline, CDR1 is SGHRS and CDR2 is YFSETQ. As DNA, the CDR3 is TGCGCCAGCAGCTTGTTACGGCGGATCTCCTACGAGCAGTACTTC. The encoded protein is CASSLLRRISYEQYF.

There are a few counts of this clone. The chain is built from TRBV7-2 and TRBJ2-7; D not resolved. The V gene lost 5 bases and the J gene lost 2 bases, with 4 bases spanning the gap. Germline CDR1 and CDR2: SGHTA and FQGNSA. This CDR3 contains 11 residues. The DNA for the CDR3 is TGTGCCAGCAGCCCGGCCTACGAGCAGTACTTC. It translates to CASSPAYEQYF.

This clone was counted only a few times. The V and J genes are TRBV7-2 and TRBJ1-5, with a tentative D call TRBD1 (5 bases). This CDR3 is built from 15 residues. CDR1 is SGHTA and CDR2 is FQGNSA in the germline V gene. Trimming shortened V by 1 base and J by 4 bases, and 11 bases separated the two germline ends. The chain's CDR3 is CASSLGLGANQPQHF. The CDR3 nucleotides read TGTGCCAGCAGCTTAGGGCTAGGGGCGAATCAGCCCCAGCATTTT.

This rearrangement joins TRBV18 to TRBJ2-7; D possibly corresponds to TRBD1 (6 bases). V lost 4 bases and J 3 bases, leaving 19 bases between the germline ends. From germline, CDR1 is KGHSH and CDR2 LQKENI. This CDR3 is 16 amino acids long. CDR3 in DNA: TGTGCCAGCTCACACGGGACAAGGCTTGTTGTCTACGAGCAGTACTTC. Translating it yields CASSHGTRLVVYEQYF.

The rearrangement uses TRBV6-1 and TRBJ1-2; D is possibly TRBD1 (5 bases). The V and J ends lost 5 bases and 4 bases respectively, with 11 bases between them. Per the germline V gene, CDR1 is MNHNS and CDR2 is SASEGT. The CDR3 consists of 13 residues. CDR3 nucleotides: TGTGCCAGCAGTTATGGGACTATCTATGGCTACACCTTC. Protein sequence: CASSYGTIYGYTF.

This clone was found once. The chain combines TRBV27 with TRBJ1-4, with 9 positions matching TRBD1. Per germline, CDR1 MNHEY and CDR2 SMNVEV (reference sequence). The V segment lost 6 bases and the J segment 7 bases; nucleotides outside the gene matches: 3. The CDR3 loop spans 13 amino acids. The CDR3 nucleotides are TGTGCCAGCAGCGAACAGGGGGCTGAAAAACTGTTTTTT. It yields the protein CASSEQGAEKLFF. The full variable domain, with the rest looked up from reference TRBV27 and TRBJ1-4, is EAQVTQNPRYLITVTGKKLTVTCSQNMNHEYMSWYRQDPGLGLRQIYYSMNVEVTDKGDVPEGYKVSRKEKRNFPLILESPSPNQTSLYFCASSEQGAEKLFFGSGTQLSVL.

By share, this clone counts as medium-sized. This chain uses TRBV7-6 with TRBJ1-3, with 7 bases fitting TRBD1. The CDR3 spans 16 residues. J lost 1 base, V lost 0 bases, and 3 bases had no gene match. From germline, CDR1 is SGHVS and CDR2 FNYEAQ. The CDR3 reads CASSLARQGSGNTIYF. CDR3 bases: TGTGCCAGCAGCTTAGCCAGACAGGGATCTGGAAACACCATATATTTT.

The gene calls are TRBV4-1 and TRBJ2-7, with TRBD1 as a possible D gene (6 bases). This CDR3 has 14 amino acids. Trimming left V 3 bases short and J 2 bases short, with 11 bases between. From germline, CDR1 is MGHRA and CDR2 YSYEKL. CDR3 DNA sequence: TGCGCCAGCAGCCACTTGGGGGCCCCCTACGAGCAGTACTTC. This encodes CASSHLGAPYEQYF.

The CDR3 loop is CASSYTGGSNYGYTF. The DNA of the CDR3 is TGTGCCAGCAGCTATACAGGGGGCTCTAACTATGGCTACACCTTC. The rearrangement joins TRBV7-2 to TRBJ1-2; 9 bases line up with TRBD1. Losses at the gene ends were 4 bases for V and 0 bases for J; bases not matched to a gene: 3. From germline, CDR1 is SGHTA and CDR2 FQGNSA. The CDR3 sequence is 15 residues long.

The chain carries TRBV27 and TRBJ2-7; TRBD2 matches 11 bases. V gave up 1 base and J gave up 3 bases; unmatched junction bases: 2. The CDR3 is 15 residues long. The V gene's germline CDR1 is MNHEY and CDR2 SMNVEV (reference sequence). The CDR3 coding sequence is TGTGCCAGCAGTTTATATAGCGGGAGGGTCTACGAGCAGTACTTC. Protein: CASSLYSGRVYEQYF.

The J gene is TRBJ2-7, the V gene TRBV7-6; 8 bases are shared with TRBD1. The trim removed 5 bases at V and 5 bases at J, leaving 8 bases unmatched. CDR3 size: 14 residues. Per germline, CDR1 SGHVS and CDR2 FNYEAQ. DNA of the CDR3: TGTGCCAGCAGCCGCCGACAGGGGACCGACGAGCAGTACTTC. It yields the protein CASSRRQGTDEQYF.

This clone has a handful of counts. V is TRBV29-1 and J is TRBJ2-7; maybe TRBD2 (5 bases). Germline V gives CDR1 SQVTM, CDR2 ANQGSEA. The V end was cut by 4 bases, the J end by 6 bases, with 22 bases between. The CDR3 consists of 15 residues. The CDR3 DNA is TGCAGCGTTGTTGTGCCGTTTAGCGCGGGCCCCGAGCAGTACTTC. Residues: CSVVVPFSAGPEQYF.

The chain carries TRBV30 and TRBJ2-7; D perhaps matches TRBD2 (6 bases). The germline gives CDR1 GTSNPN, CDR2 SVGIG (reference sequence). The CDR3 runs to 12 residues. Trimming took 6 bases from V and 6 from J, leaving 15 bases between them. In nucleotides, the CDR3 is TGTGCCTGTCTCCCAGCGGGTGCCGAGCAGTACTTC. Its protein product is CACLPAGAEQYF.

This CDR3 is CASQRQGNTEAFF. The CDR3 region has the DNA TGTGCCAGCCAGAGACAGGGGAACACTGAAGCTTTCTTT. The gene calls are TRBV7-9 and TRBJ1-1; 7 bases map to TRBD1. Trimming removed 8 bases from V and 1 base from J; junction bases left unmatched: 4. CDR3 length: 13 residues. Germline V gene data show CDR1 as SEHNR and CDR2 as FQNEAQ (reference sequence).

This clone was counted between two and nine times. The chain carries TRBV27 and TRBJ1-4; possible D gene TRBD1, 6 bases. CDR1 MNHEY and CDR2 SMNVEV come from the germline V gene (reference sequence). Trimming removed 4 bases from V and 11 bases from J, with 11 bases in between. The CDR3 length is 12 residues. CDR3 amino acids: CASSSYTGKLFF. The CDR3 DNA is TGTGCCAGCAGTTCCTATACAGGGAAACTGTTTTTT. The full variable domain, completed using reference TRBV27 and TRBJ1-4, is EAQVTQNPRYLITVTGKKLTVTCSQNMNHEYMSWYRQDPGLGLRQIYYSMNVEVTDKGDVPEGYKVSRKEKRNFPLILESPSPNQTSLYFCASSSYTGKLFFGSGTQLSVL.